This is a list of T cell receptor beta chains from one sample in a study of cytomegalovirus exposure and HLA in healthy donors. Method: immunoSEQ multiplex PCR; TCRdb's copy keeps in-frame clones and lacks some. This sample has around 61,000 clones, with around 90% found just once. Sequencing was performed on PBMCs. Source of these receptors: a young man in good health and CMV-seronegative. Both conserved end residues are part of each CDR3. D genes are given only for firm matches. The listing skips clone size in some rows; elsewhere it reads once, few, many or a size class.

>.|.|17|TRBJ1-2|TRBV4-2
TGTGCCAGCAGCCAACCCCCGCGGGACCCCGGGGACTATGGCTACACCTTC
CASSQPPRDPGDYGYTF
>.|.|17|TRBJ2-2|TRBV18
TGTGCCAGCTCACCATTTCTAGGACAGCTTAACACCGGGGAGCTGTTTTTT
CASSPFLGQLNTGELFF
>.|.|15|TRBJ2-7|TRBV18
TGTGCCAGCTCACCACGTTACGGGAGCTCCTACGAGCAGTACTTC
CASSPRYGSSYEQYF
>few|.|12|TRBJ1-4|TRBV6-1
TGTGCCAGCACCCGGGCTAATGAAAAACTGTTTTTT
CASTRANEKLFF
>.|.|18|TRBJ2-1|TRBV21-1
TGTGCCAGCAGCGGGGGTACGCCTCTAGCGGGAGAAAACAATGAGCAGTTCTTC
CASSGGTPLAGENNEQFF
>.|.|13|TRBJ2-3|TRBV21-1
TGTGCCAGCAGCAAAATTCTTCCCGGTACGCAGTATTTT
CASSKILPGTQYF
>.|TRBD2|15|TRBJ2-1|TRBV4-1
TGCGCCAGCAGCCAGGGACTAGCGGGAGGGCTTGAGCAGTTCTTC
CASSQGLAGGLEQFF
>.|.|10|TRBJ2-3|TRBV6-6
TGTGCCAGCAGCAAGGGGGTTCAGTATTTT
CASSKGVQYF
>.|TRBD2|17|TRBJ2-5|TRBV5-1
TGCGCCAGCAGCTCACCTACGGGACTAGCGGAGGGAGAGACCCAGTACTTC
CASSSPTGLAEGETQYF
>.|.|13|TRBJ2-1|TRBV25-1
TGTGCCAGCAGTGAACTACCGGTCAATGAGCAGTTCTTC
CASSELPVNEQFF
>.|.|14|TRBJ2-2|TRBV2
TGTGCCAGCAGCGGGACACGGAACACCGGGGAGCTGTTTTTT
CASSGTRNTGELFF
>.|.|17|TRBJ2-1|TRBV28
TGTGCCAGCAGTTCGCTCGGGACTCCCCCCAAGGGTGATGAGCAGTTCTTC
CASSSLGTPPKGDEQFF
>.|.|14|TRBJ2-5|TRBV19
TGTGCCAGTAGTAGCACCGTCGGTCGAGAGACCCAGTACTTC
CASSSTVGRETQYF
>.|.|14|TRBJ2-1|TRBV11-3
TGTGCCAGCAGCTTAGAAGGGGGTTACAATGAGCAGTTCTTC
CASSLEGGYNEQFF
>.|.|14|TRBJ1-4|TRBV18
TGTGCCAGCTCTCGGACAGATGTTAATGAAAAACTGTTTTTT
CASSRTDVNEKLFF
>.|TRBD2|14|TRBJ2-7|TRBV11-2
TGTGCCAGCAGCTCACTAGCGGGAGGTCTCGAGCAGTACTTC
CASSSLAGGLEQYF
>.|TRBD2|18|TRBJ2-1|TRBV29-1
TGCAGCGCTTCGGGACTAGCGGGAGTTTCTTTCAGCCACAATGAGCAGTTCTTC
CSASGLAGVSFSHNEQFF
>.|.|20|TRBJ2-2|TRBV28
TGTGCCAGCAGTTCGGCGGGCGGAAGCATAAGGCGTGGGAACACCGGGGAGCTGTTTTTT
CASSSAGGSIRRGNTGELFF
>.|TRBD2|16|TRBJ2-7|TRBV19
TGTGCCAGTGGGTCCCAGGACAGCGGGAGGGCTTACGAGCAGTACTTC
CASGSQDSGRAYEQYF
>.|.|15|TRBJ2-2|TRBV6-1
TGTGCCAGCAGTGAAAAAAGCAGGGTCGGCGGGGAGCTGTTTTTT
CASSEKSRVGGELFF
>.|.|15|TRBJ2-2|TRBV2
TGTGCCAGCAAACCTATAGAGGTTCTGGCCGGGGAGCTGTTTTTT
CASKPIEVLAGELFF
>.|.|11|TRBJ2-7|TRBV25-1
TGTGCCAGCTGGCTAGGAGGCGAGCAGTACTTC
CASWLGGEQYF
>once|.|15|TRBJ1-2|TRBV6-5
TGTGCCAGCAGTTACTCGAGTAACAGGGAAGGTGGCTACACCTTC
CASSYSSNREGGYTF
>.|.|13|TRBJ2-3|TRBV5-6
TGTGCCAGCAGCCACTTGCCTATCCCCACGCAGTATTTT
CASSHLPIPTQYF
>.|.|14|TRBJ1-1|TRBV5-4
TGTGCCAGCAGCCACAGGGCCATGAACACTGAAGCTTTCTTT
CASSHRAMNTEAFF
>.|.|16|TRBJ2-4|TRBV27
TGTGCCAGCAGTTTATGGGCAGACCTAGCCAAAAACATTCAGTACTTC
CASSLWADLAKNIQYF
>.|.|15|TRBJ1-5|TRBV6-1
TGTGCCAGTGACCTGGACGGGGGAAGCAATCAGCCCCAGCATTTT
CASDLDGGSNQPQHF
>.|.|11|TRBJ2-1|TRBV19
TGTGCCAGTAGTAATTTCGATGAGCAGTTCTTC
CASSNFDEQFF
>.|.|15|TRBJ1-5|TRBV10-3
TGTGCCATCAGTGAGTTTCGGGTTAGCAATCAGCCCCAGCATTTT
CAISEFRVSNQPQHF
>once|TRBD2|16|TRBJ2-3|TRBV28
TGTGCCAGCAGTTTAGTAACTAGCGGGAGGACAGATACGCAGTATTTT
CASSLVTSGRTDTQYF
>.|TRBD2|16|TRBJ2-1|TRBV11-2
TGTGCCGGCGGGAGTCTCAGTAGCTATTCCTACAATGAGCAGTTCTTC
CAGGSLSSYSYNEQFF